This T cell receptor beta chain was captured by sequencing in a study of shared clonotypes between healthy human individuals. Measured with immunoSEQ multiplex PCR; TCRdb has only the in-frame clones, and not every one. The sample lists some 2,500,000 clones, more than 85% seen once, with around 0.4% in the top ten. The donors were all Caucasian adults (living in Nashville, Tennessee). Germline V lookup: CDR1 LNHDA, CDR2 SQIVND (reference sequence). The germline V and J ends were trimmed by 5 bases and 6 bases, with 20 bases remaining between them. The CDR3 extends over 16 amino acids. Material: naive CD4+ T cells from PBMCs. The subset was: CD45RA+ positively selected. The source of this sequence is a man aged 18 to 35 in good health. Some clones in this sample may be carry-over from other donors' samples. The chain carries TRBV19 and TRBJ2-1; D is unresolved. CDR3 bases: TGTGCCAGTAGTCCACCCTTGTCATCTTCGGGCAATGAGCAGTTCTTC. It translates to CASSPPLSSSGNEQFF.